This T cell receptor (beta chain) originates from a study of vaccination and CD4 T cells after COVID-19. The CDR3 loop spans 13 amino acids. Germline V gives CDR1 LNHDA, CDR2 SQIVND (reference sequence). V lost 0 bases and J 9 bases, leaving 9 bases between the germline ends. The Oncomine TCR Beta short-read assay sequenced DNA from cultured CD4+ T cells. TCRdb fed the PCR reads into MiXCR, producing one record per CDR3 protein. This table holds 20,000 to 25,000 distinct CDR3 sequences, about 40% found once. Concerning this clonotype itself: Its antigen is unknown.

General study results and limits: Rising from roughly 21 to 40, the median of SARS-CoV-2-reactive clonotypes did not change significantly.

The time point: late sampling 161 to 241 days after vaccination in a few convalescent patients. The treatment denotes: roughly 10-day PBMC culture with coronavirus spike peptide pools or control peptides (ViraFEST assay). This receptor was identified in a human donor who had recovered from COVID-19. This chain uses TRBV19 with TRBJ1-5; D is ambiguous. The sequences come from CD4+ T cells from blood, cultured in vitro, collected about 7 months after SARS-CoV-2 vaccination. The DNA of the CDR3 is TGTGCCAGTAGTATAGATCAGGTTTGGCCCCAGCATTTT. Amino acid sequence: CASSIDQVWPQHF.